A few counts support the clone carrying this TCR beta chain. Its antigen is unknown. This entry comes from a study of T-cell memory formation after mild COVID-19. Germline CDR1 and CDR2: KGHDR and SFDVKD. V was trimmed by 3 bases and J by 2 bases, leaving 15 bases between them. The CDR3 is made up of 16 amino acids. TCRdb itself ran the 5' RACE reads through MiXCR, one entry per CDR3 protein. The data show approximately 580,000 distinct CDR3 sequences, about a fifth seen once. Regarding the study as a whole: CD4+ clones that contracted lay mainly in CM and EM; CD8+ ones lay in EMRA.

This TCR was recovered from an adult woman who had mild COVID-19 (a few samples of this study predate the infection). Cell type and time point are not known. What was sequenced was PBMCs or a T cell subset sorted from them (not recorded which). The chain carries TRBV24-1 and TRBJ2-5; the D gene could be TRBD1 or TRBD2 (5 bases each). The CDR3 here is CATSDGGHVLQETQYF. The CDR3 nucleotides read TGTGCCACCAGTGATGGGGGTCACGTCCTGCAAGAGACCCAGTACTTC.